The clone carrying this T cell receptor (beta chain) occurred many times. No antigen is known for it. The sample comes from a study of early T cells in non-severe SARS-CoV-2 infection. Study-level information: Alpha and beta chains were unpaired, from unsorted whole-blood bulk RNA.

The CDR3 length is 17 residues. The J segment lost 7 bases and the V segment lost 2 bases, leaving 6 bases of the junction unmatched. Study-wide points: The study's VDJdb matching favored anti-spike CD8 responses and missed private and CD4 specificities.

Individual cDNA molecules carried attached unique molecular identifiers. TCRdb called the 5' RACE reads again in MiXCR, with one record for every CDR3 protein. The sample lists tens of thousands of distinct CDR3 sequences; about 12% were seen once. V gene TRBV12-3 or TRBV12-4 combines with J gene TRBJ2-1; 15 positions agree with TRBD2. Sequencing used whole blood. The clonotype originates from an adult who was a healthcare worker with PCR-confirmed SARS-CoV-2 infection or an uninfected control (not recorded which). CDR3 DNA sequence: TGTGCCAGCAGTTTATACGGACTAGCGGGAGGGGCTAATGAGCAGTTCTTC. Translation gives CASSLYGLAGGANEQFF.